This T cell receptor beta chain was sequenced in a study of OX40 agonist ivuxolimab in advanced cancers. Study as a whole: Earlier anti-PD-1, anti-PD-L1 or anti-CTLA-4 therapy was permitted; under 50% had received some.

This clone was recorded only once. This CDR3 has 12 residues. Germline loops: CDR1 SGHTA, CDR2 FQGNSA. The cohort excluded patients with autoimmune disease history or systemic immunosuppression. Profiled with immunoSEQ multiplex PCR; TCRdb holds only in-frame clones, not every one. This sample has tens of thousands of clones, with about 80% found just once. The material was CD4+ or CD8+ T cells sorted from blood, obtained in a trial of the OX40 agonist ivuxolimab. This chain joins TRBV7-2 and TRBJ2-5, with TRBD2 matching over 8 bases. The DNA end favors TRBJ2-7, so the J call may be wrong. This clonotype originated in an adult with an advanced solid tumor such as melanoma, head and neck, liver or kidney cancer. CDR3 nucleotides: TGTGCCAGCGGTAGCGGGAACTACGAGCAGTACTTC. Its protein product is CASGSGNYEQYF.